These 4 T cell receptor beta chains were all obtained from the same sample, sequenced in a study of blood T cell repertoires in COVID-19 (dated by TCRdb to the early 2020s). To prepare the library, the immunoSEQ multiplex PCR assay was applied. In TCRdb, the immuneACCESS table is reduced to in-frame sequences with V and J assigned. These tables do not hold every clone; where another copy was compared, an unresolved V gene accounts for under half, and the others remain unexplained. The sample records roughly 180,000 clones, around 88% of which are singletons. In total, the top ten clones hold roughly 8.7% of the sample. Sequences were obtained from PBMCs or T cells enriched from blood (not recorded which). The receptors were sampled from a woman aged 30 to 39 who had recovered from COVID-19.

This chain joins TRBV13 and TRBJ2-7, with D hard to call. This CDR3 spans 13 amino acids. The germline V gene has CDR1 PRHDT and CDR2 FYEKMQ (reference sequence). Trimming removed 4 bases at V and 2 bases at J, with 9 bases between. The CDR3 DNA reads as TGTGCCAGCAGCTCCACACGAACCTACGAGCAGTACTTC. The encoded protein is CASSSTRTYEQYF.

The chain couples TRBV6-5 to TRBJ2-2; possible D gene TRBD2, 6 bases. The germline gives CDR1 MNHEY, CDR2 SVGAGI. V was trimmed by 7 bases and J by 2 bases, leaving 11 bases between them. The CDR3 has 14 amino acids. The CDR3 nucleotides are TGTGCCAGCACTTTAGCGGTAAACACCGGGGAGCTGTTTTTT. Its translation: CASTLAVNTGELFF.

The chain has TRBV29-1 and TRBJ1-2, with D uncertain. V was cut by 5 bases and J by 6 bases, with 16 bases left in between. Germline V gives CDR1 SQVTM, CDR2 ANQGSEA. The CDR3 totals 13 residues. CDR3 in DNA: TGCAGCGTTAAACCGTCCGGTGCGGATGGCTACACCTTC. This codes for CSVKPSGADGYTF.

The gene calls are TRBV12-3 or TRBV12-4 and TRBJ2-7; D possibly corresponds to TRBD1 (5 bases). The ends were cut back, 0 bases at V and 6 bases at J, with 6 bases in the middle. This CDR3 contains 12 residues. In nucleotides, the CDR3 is TGTGCCAGCAGTTTAGCCAGGGTCGAGCAGTACTTC. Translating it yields CASSLARVEQYF.